This T cell receptor (beta chain) was found in a study of blood T cell repertoires in COVID-19. Overall study: Nucleic acid was either cDNA or gDNA, and it came from T cells, B-cell-depleted T cells, or PBMCs.

Seattle participants joined during active infection and were tracked over time. Germline CDR1 and CDR2: SGHDT and YYEEEE. The CDR3 runs to 15 residues. Trimming removed 2 bases from V and 0 bases from J; junction bases left unmatched: 4. Under the authors' procedure: Counts of nucleated cells, estimated from reference gene primer amplification, were obtained. This table comes from immunoSEQ multiplex PCR, and its TCRdb copy is limited to in-frame clones, with some not included. V and J calls and clone size are copied from that table; D and trimming were computed from the DNA. Of 250,000 to 350,000 clones listed, approximately 88% were seen once; the top ten hold around 1.6%.

Sequencing was performed on peripheral blood. The sequence came from a human donor with COVID-19, enrolled during active disease. The donor label of this sample is uncertain. The rearrangement joins TRBV5-6 to TRBJ2-5, with 7 bases fitting TRBD1. CDR3 bases: TGTGCCAGCAGCTTCGCACAGGGGTACCAAGAGACCCAGTACTTC. This gives the protein CASSFAQGYQETQYF.